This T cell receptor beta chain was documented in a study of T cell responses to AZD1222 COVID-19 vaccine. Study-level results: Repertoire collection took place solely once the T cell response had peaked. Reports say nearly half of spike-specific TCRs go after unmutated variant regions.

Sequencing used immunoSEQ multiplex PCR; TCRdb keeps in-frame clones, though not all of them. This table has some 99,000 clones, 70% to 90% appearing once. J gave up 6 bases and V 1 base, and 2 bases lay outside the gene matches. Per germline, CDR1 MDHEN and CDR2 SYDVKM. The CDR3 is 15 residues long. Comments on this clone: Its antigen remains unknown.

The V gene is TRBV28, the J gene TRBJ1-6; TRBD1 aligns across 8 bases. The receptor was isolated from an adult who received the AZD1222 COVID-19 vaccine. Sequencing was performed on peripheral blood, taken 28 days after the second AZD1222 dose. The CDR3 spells CASSLLTGANSPLHF. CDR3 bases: TGTGCCAGCAGTTTATTGACAGGGGCTAATTCACCCCTCCACTTT.